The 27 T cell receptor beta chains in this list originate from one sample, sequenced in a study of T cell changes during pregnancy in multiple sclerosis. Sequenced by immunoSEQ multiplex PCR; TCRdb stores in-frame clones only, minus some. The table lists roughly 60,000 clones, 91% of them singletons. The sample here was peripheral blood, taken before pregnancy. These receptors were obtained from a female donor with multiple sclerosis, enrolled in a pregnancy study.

The CDR3 loop reads CASSLSQALYGYTF. The CDR3 DNA sequence: TGTGCCAGCAGCTTGAGCCAGGCCCTCTATGGCTACACCTTC. The genes are TRBV5-6 and TRBJ1-2; D is uncertain. The germline gives CDR1 SGHDT, CDR2 YYEEEE. V was cut by 1 base and J by 4 bases, with 11 bases left in between. The CDR3 extends over 14 amino acids.

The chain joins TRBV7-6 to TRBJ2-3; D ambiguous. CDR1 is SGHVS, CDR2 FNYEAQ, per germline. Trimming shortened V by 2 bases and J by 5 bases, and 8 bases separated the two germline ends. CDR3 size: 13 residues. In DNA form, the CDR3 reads TGTGCCAGCAGCTTATTGGGCTTAGATACGCAGTATTTT. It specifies CASSLLGLDTQYF.

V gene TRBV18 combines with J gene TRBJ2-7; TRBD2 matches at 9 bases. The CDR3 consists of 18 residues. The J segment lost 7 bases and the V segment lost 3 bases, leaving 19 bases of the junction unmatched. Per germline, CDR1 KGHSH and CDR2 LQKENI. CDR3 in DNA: TGTGCCAGCTCACCCGCGGGGGGGCGAGGTCCCCGCATGGCGGAGCAGTACTTC. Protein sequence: CASSPAGGRGPRMAEQYF. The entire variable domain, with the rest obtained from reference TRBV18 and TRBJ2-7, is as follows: NAGVMQNPRHLVRRRGQEARLRCSPMKGHSHVYWYRQLPEEGLKFMVYLQKENIIDESGMPKERFSAEFPKEGPSILRIQQVVRGDSAAYFCASSPAGGRGPRMAEQYFGPGTRLTVT.

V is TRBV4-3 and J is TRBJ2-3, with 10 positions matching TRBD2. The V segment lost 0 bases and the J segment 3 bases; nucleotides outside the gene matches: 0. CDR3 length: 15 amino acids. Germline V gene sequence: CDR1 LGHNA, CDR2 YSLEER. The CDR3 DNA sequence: TGCGCCAGCAGCCAAGAGGGACTAGCGACAGATACGCAGTATTTT. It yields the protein CASSQEGLATDTQYF.

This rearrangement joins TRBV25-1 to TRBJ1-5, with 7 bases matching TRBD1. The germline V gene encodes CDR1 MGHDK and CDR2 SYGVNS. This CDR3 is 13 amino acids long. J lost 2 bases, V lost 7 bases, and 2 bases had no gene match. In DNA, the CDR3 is TGTGCCAGCACCCAGGGGGGCAATCAGCCCCAGCATTTT. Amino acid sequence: CASTQGGNQPQHF.

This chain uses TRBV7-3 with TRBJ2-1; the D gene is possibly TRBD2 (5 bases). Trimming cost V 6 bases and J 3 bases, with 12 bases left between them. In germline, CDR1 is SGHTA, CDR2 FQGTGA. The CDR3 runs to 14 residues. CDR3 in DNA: TGTGCCAGCAGTTGGACTCCGAACTACAATGAGCAGTTCTTC. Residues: CASSWTPNYNEQFF.

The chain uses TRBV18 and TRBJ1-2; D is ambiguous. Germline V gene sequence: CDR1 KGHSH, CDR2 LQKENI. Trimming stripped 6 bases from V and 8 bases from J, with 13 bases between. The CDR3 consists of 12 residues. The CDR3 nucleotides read TGTGCCAGCTCCCCGATTCGGGGAGGCTACACCTTC. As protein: CASSPIRGGYTF. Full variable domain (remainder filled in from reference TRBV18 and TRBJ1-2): NAGVMQNPRHLVRRRGQEARLRCSPMKGHSHVYWYRQLPEEGLKFMVYLQKENIIDESGMPKERFSAEFPKEGPSILRIQQVVRGDSAAYFCASSPIRGGYTFGSGTRLTVV.

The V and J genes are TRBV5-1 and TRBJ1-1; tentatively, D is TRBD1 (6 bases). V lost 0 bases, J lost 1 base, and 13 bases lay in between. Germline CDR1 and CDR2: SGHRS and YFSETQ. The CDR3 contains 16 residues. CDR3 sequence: CASSLAIQTGNTEAFF. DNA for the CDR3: TGCGCCAGCAGCTTGGCCATCCAGACAGGGAACACTGAAGCTTTCTTT.

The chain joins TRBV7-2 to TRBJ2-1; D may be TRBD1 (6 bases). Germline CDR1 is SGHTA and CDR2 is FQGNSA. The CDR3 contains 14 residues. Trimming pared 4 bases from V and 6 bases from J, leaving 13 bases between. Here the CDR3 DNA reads TGTGCCAGCAGCTCGTGGACAGTCCGCAATGAGCAGTTCTTC. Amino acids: CASSSWTVRNEQFF.

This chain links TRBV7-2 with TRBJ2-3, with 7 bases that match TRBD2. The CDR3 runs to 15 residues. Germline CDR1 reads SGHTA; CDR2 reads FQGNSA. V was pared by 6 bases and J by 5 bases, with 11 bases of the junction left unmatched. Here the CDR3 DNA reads TGTGCCAGCAGACCAGTAGCGGGTCCCCAAGATACGCAGTATTTT. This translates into CASRPVAGPQDTQYF.

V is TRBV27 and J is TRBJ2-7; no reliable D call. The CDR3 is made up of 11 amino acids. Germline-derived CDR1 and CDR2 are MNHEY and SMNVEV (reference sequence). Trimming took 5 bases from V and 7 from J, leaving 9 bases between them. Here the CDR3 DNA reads TGTGCCAGCAGTACTTACGGGGAGCAGTACTTC. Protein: CASSTYGEQYF.

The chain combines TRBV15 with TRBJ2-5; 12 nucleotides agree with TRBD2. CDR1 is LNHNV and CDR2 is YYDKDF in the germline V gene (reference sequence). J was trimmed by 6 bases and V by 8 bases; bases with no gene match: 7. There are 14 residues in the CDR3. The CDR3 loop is CATWLAGGPKTQYF. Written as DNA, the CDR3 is TGTGCCACCTGGCTAGCGGGGGGGCCAAAGACCCAGTACTTC.

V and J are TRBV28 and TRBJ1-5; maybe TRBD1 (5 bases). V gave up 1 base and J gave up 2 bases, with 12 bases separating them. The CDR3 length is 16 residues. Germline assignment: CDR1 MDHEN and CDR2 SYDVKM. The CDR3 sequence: CASSLLVGDRNQPQHF. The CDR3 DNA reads TGTGCCAGCAGTTTATTAGTAGGGGATCGCAATCAGCCCCAGCATTTT.

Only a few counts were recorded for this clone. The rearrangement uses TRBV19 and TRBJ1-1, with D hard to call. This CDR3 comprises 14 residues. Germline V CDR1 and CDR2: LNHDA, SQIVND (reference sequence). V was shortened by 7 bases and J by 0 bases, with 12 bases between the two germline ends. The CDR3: CASTAGNMNTEAFF. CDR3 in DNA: TGTGCCAGTACGGCAGGTAACATGAACACTGAAGCTTTCTTT.

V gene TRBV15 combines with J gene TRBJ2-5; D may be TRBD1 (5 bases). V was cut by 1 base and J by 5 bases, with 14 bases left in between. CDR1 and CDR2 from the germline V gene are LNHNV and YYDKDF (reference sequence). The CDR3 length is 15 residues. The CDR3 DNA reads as TGTGCCACCAGCAGAGGGGGCACCTTGGAGGAGACCCAGTACTTC. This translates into CATSRGGTLEETQYF.

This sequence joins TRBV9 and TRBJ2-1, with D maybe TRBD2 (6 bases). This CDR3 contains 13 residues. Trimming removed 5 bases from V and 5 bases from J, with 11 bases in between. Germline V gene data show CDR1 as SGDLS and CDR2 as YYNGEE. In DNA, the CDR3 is TGTGCCAGCAGGACCGGGACTGACAATGAGCAGTTCTTC. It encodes CASRTGTDNEQFF.

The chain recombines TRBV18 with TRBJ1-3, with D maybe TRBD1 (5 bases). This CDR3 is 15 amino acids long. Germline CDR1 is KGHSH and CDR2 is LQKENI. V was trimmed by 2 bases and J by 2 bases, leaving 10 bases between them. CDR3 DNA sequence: TGTGCCAGCTCACCAGCAGGGTACCCTGGAAACACCATATATTTT. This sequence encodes CASSPAGYPGNTIYF.

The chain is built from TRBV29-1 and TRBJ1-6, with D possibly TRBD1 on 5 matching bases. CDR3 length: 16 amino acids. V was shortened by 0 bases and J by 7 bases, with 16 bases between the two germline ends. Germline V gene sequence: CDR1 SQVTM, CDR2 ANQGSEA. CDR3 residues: CSVEEIREAGNSPLHF. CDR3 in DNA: TGCAGCGTTGAAGAAATCAGGGAAGCGGGGAATTCACCCCTCCACTTT.

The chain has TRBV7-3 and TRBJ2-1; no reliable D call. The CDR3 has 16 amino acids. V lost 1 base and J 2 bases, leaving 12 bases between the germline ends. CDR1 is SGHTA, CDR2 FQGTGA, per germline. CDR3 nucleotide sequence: TGTGCCAGCAGCTTAAGGCCCAGGTCCGCCTACAATGAGCAGTTCTTC. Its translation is CASSLRPRSAYNEQFF.

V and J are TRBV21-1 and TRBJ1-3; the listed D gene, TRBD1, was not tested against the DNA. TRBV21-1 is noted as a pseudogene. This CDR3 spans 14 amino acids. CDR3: CARRDRASGNTIYF. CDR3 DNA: TGTGCCAGACGCGACAGGGCCTCTGGAAACACCATATATTTT.

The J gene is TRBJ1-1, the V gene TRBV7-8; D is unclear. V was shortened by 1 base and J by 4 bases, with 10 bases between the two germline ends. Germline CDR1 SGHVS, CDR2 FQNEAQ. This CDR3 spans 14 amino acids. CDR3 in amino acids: CASSLGERRTEAFF. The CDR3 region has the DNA TGTGCCAGCAGCTTAGGGGAGAGGCGCACTGAAGCTTTCTTT.

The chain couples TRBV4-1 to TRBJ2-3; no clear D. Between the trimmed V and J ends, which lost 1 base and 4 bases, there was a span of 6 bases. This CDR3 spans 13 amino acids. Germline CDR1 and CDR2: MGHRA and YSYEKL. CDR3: CASSQAEADTQYF. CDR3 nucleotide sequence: TGCGCCAGCAGCCAAGCCGAGGCAGATACGCAGTATTTT.

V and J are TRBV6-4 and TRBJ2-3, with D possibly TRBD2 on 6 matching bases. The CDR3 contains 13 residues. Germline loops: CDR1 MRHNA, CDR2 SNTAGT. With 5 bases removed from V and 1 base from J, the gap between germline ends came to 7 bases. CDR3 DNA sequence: TGTGCCAGCAGTTCGGGGGGCACAGATACGCAGTATTTT. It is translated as CASSSGGTDTQYF.

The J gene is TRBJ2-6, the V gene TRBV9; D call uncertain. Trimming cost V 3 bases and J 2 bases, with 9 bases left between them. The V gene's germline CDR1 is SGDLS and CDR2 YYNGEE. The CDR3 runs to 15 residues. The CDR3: CASSGEATGANVLTF. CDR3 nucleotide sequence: TGTGCCAGCAGCGGCGAAGCCACTGGGGCCAACGTCCTGACTTTC.

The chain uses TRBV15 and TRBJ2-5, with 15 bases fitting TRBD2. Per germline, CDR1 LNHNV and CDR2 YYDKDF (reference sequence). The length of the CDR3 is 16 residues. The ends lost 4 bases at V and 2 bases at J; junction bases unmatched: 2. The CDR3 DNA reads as TGTGCCACCAGCAAGGGGACTAGCGGGGGGCAAGAGACCCAGTACTTC. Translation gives CATSKGTSGGQETQYF.

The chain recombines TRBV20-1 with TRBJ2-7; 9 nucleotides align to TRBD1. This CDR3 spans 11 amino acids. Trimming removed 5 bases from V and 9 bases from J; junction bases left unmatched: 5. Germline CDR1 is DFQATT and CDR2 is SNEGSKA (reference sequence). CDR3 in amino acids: CSAGTGGGQYF. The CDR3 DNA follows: TGCAGTGCTGGCACAGGGGGCGGGCAGTACTTC.

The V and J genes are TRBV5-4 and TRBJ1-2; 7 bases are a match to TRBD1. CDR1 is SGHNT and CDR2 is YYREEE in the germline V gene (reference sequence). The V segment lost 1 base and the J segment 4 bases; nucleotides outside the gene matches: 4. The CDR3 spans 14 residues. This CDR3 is CASSLTGTVYGYTF. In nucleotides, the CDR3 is TGTGCCAGCAGCTTGACCGGGACAGTCTATGGCTACACCTTC.